Each of the 14 T cell receptor beta chains below was sequenced from the same sample in a study of Ad26.COV2.S vaccination and SARS-CoV-2 variants. The method was immunoSEQ multiplex PCR; TCRdb's version includes in-frame clones alone and lacks a portion of them. There are approximately 300,000 clones in the sample; around 81% occur only once, and under 2.5% lies in the top ten. Regarding treatment: 15 to 20 received Ad26.COV2.S at low or high dose, single or two shots; about 5 received placebo; per-sample allocation not given. Day 63 after the first injection of vaccine or placebo was the sampling time. Source: peripheral blood, taken in a trial of Ad26.COV2.S vaccine versus placebo. These receptors were collected from a person aged 18-65 years who received the Ad26.COV2.S COVID-19 vaccine or a placebo.

This chain links TRBV27 with TRBJ2-7; tentative D call: TRBD1 (6 bases). Germline V lookup: CDR1 MNHEY, CDR2 SMNVEV (reference sequence). V was pared by 6 bases and J by 0 bases, with 18 bases between. The CDR3 sequence is 16 residues long. The CDR3 loop is CASSRSYRVDSYEQYF. CDR3 sequence (DNA): TGTGCCAGCAGCAGATCCTACAGGGTCGACTCCTACGAGCAGTACTTC.

This clone was picked up a small number of times. This rearrangement joins TRBV19 to TRBJ1-3, with TRBD1 as a possible D gene (5 bases). Trimming cost V 9 bases and J 2 bases, with 14 bases left between them. This CDR3 has 14 residues. Germline CDR1 and CDR2: LNHDA and SQIVND (reference sequence). In DNA form, the CDR3 reads TGTGCCAGCAGGGTTGCGCAGGCTGGAAACACCATATATTTT. Translated, it gives CASRVAQAGNTIYF.

The V gene is TRBV5-1, the J gene TRBJ2-3; TRBD2 agrees at 8 bases. CDR3 size: 17 residues. V lost 3 bases to trimming and J lost 3 bases; unmatched junction nucleotides: 12. Germline V gene sequence: CDR1 SGHRS, CDR2 YFSETQ. CDR3 sequence: CASSSTPPGGGTDTQYF. As DNA, the CDR3 is TGCGCCAGCAGCTCTACCCCTCCTGGCGGGGGGACAGATACGCAGTATTTT.

The chain carries TRBV5-1 and TRBJ2-7, with TRBD2 matching over 14 bases. The CDR3 extends over 15 amino acids. Unmatched junction bases numbered 6, after V lost 7 bases and J lost 3 bases. Looked up from germline, CDR1 is SGHRS and CDR2 is YFSETQ. The CDR3 protein is CASATGTSGGYEQYF. CDR3 in DNA: TGCGCCAGCGCAACCGGGACTAGCGGGGGCTACGAGCAGTACTTC.

This chain links TRBV5-4 with TRBJ1-4; TRBD1 matches at 8 bases. With 4 bases clipped from V and 8 bases from J, the junction kept 7 bases outside the gene matches. CDR3 length: 14 amino acids. CDR1 is SGHNT and CDR2 is YYREEE in the germline V gene (reference sequence). The CDR3 DNA sequence: TGTGCCAGCAGCCTACAGGGGGTGGAAGAAAAACTGTTTTTT. This sequence encodes CASSLQGVEEKLFF.

V usage is TRBV10-2 and J usage is TRBJ2-7; D remains ambiguous. The V and J ends lost 1 base and 2 bases respectively, with 9 bases between them. Germline loops: CDR1 WSHSY, CDR2 SAAADI. The CDR3 extends over 14 amino acids. For the CDR3, the DNA is TGCGCCAGCAGTGAGTACGGATTAACCTACGAGCAGTACTTC. This sequence encodes CASSEYGLTYEQYF.

This chain uses TRBV18 with TRBJ1-2; D is unclear. Germline values: CDR1 KGHSH, CDR2 LQKENI. The germline V and J ends were trimmed by 0 bases and 8 bases, with 13 bases remaining between them. The length of the CDR3 is 14 residues. The CDR3 here is CASSPPFQSGGYTF. CDR3 sequence (DNA): TGTGCCAGCTCACCACCGTTCCAGAGCGGGGGCTACACCTTC.

This clone was observed a few times. The V and J genes are TRBV2 and TRBJ2-7; D call uncertain. V lost 5 bases, J lost 2 bases, and 10 bases lay in between. This CDR3 comprises 13 residues. The V gene's germline CDR1 is SNHLY and CDR2 FYNNEI. CDR3 protein: CASSPRQTYEQYF. The DNA for the CDR3 is TGTGCCAGCAGTCCCCGGCAGACCTACGAGCAGTACTTC.

V and J are TRBV6-5 and TRBJ1-2; 10 bases are a match to TRBD1. The CDR3 has 14 amino acids. Germline V gives CDR1 MNHEY, CDR2 SVGAGI. V trimming: 4 bases; J trimming: 4 bases; junction bases outside the gene matches: 3. Here the CDR3 reads CASSSGTGAYGYTF. CDR3 bases: TGTGCCAGCAGTTCCGGGACAGGGGCCTATGGCTACACCTTC.

J is TRBJ2-5 and V is TRBV15; unclear D gene. V was pared by 5 bases and J by 4 bases, with 11 bases between. This CDR3 comprises 13 residues. The germline gives CDR1 LNHNV, CDR2 YYDKDF (reference sequence). The CDR3 DNA reads TGTGCCACCAGCCAAATCTGGGGAGAGACCCAGTACTTC. Amino acids: CATSQIWGETQYF.

This clone has a single count. The chain couples TRBV11-2 to TRBJ1-6; D not certain. CDR1 SGHAT and CDR2 FQNNGV come from the germline V gene. This CDR3 comprises 13 residues. Trimming removed 3 bases at V and 7 bases at J, with 7 bases between. The CDR3, as DNA: TGTGCCAGCAGCTTGGGATTAAATTCACCCCTCCACTTT. It yields the protein CASSLGLNSPLHF.

This clone came up once. This chain connects TRBV2 to TRBJ2-1; D unresolved. The germline gives CDR1 SNHLY, CDR2 FYNNEI. The V gene lost 2 bases and the J gene lost 0 bases, with 8 bases spanning the gap. This CDR3 region has 15 residues. CDR3 bases: TGTGCCAGCAGTGAATCAGTGAGCTCCTACAATGAGCAGTTCTTC. It yields the protein CASSESVSSYNEQFF. Full variable domain (outside the CDR3, taken from reference TRBV2 and TRBJ2-1): EPEVTQTPSHQVTQMGQEVILRCVPISNHLYFYWYRQILGQKVEFLVSFYNNEISEKSEIFDDQFSVERPDGSNFTLKIRSTKLEDSAMYFCASSESVSSYNEQFFGPGTRLTVL.

The J gene is TRBJ2-2, the V gene TRBV11-1; the match to TRBD1 covers 8 bases. The CDR3 spans 16 residues. The V gene end was trimmed by 3 bases and the J gene end by 7 bases; junction bases not matched to a gene: 10. Germline values: CDR1 SGHAT, CDR2 FQDESV (reference sequence). CDR3 DNA: TGTGCCAGCAGCTTCAGGGGGCTTAGGTCGGACGGGGAGCTGTTTTTT. This sequence encodes CASSFRGLRSDGELFF.

V and J are TRBV21-1 and TRBJ1-4. TRBV21-1 is a recognized pseudogene. The CDR3 spans 19 residues. CDR3 loop: CASSKPEGGGSSEGEKLFF. CDR3 bases: TGTGCCAGCAGCAAACCAGAGGGAGGGGGTTCCTCGGAAGGTGAAAAACTGTTTTTT.